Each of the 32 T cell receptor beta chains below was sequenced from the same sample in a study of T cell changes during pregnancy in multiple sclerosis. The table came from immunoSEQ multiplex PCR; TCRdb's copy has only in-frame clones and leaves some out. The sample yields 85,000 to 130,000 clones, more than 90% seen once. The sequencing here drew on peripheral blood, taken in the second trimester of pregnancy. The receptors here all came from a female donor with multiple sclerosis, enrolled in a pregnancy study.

CDR3 nucleotides: TGTGCCAGCAGCTTAGGCAGGAGCACAGATACGCAGTATTTT. This encodes CASSLGRSTDTQYF. The rearrangement links TRBV11-3 to TRBJ2-3; unclear D gene. Germline CDR1 SGHNT, CDR2 YENEEA. This CDR3 spans 14 amino acids. V lost 1 base and J 0 bases, leaving 5 bases between the germline ends.

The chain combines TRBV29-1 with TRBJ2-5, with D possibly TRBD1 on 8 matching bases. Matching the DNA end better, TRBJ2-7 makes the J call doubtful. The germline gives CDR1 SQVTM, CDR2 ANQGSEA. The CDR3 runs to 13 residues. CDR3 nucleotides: TGCAGCGCCGCACAGGGGGGGGAGTCCGAGCAGTACTTC. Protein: CSAAQGGESEQYF.

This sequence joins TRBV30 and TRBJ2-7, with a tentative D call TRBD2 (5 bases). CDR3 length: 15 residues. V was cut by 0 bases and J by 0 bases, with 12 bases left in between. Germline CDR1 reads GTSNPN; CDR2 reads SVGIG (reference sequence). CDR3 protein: CAWSVQVLVSYEQYF. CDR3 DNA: TGTGCCTGGAGTGTACAAGTACTAGTCTCCTACGAGCAGTACTTC.

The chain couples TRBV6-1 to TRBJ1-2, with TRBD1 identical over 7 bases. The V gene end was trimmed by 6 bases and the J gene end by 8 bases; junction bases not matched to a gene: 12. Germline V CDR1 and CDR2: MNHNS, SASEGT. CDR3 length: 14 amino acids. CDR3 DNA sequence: TGTGCCAGCAGGCAGGGACAGCTCCCCCTCGGCTACACCTTC. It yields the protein CASRQGQLPLGYTF.

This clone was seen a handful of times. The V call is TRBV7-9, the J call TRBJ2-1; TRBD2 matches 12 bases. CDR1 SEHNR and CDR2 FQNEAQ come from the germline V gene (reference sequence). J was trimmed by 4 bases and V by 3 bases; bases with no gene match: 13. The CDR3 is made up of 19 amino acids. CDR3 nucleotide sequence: TGTGCCAGCAGCTTCCTTTCTTCACTAGCGGGGGGAGTATACAATGAGCAGTTCTTC. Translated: CASSFLSSLAGGVYNEQFF. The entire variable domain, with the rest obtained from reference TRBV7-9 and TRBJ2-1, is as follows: DTGVSQNPRHKITKRGQNVTFRCDPISEHNRLYWYRQTLGQGPEFLTYFQNEAQLEKSRLLSDRFSAERPKGSFSTLEIQRTEQGDSAMYLCASSFLSSLAGGVYNEQFFGPGTRLTVL.

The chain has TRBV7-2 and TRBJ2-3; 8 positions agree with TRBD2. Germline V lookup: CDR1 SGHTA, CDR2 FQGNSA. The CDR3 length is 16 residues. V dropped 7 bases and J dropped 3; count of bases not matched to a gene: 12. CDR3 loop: CASTLSLSGGTDTQYF. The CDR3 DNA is TGTGCCAGCACCCTATCCCTAAGCGGGGGAACAGATACGCAGTATTTT.

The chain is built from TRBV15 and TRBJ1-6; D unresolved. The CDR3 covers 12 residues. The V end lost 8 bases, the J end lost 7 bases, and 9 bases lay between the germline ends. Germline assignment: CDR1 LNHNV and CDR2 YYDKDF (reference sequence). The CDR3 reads CATREINSPLHF. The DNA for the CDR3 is TGTGCCACCCGGGAGATCAATTCACCCCTCCACTTT.

The DNA for the CDR3 is TGCGCCAGCAGCCAAGATCGCACAGGGGAGAGGTGGAACACTGAAGCTTTCTTT. This codes for CASSQDRTGERWNTEAFF. V is TRBV4-1 and J is TRBJ1-1, with 7 bases fitting TRBD1. Germline values: CDR1 MGHRA, CDR2 YSYEKL. V lost 0 bases to trimming and J lost 1 base; unmatched junction nucleotides: 11. The CDR3 consists of 18 residues.

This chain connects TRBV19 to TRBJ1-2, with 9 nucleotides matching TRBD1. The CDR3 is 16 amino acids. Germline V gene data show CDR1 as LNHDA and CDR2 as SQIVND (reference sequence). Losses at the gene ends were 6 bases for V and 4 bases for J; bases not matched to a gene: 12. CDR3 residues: CASSRTGTGRGYGYTF. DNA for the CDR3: TGTGCCAGTAGCCGAACCGGGACAGGGAGGGGCTATGGCTACACCTTC.

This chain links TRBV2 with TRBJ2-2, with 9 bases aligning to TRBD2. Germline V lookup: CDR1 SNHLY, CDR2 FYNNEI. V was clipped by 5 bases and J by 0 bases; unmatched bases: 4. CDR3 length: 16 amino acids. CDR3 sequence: CASSRIAGANTGELFF. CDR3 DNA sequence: TGTGCCAGCAGTCGTATAGCGGGGGCGAACACCGGGGAGCTGTTTTTT.

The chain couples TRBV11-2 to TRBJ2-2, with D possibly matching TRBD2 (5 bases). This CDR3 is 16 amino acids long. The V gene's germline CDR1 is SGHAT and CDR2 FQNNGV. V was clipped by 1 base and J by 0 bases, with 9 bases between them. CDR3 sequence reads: CASSLAGGPNTGELFF. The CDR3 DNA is TGTGCCAGCAGCTTAGCCGGCGGGCCGAACACCGGGGAGCTGTTTTTT. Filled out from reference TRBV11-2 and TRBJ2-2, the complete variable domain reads EAGVAQSPRYKIIEKRQSVAFWCNPISGHATLYWYQQILGQGPKLLIQFQNNGVVDDSQLPKDRFSAERLKGVDSTLKIQPAKLEDSAVYLCASSLAGGPNTGELFFGEGSRLTVL.

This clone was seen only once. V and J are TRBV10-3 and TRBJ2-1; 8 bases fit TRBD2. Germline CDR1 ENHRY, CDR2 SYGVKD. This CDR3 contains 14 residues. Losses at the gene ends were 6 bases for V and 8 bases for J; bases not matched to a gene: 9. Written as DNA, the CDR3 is TGTGCCATCAGGAGCCACCTGACTAGCGATGAGCAGTTCTTC. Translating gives CAIRSHLTSDEQFF.

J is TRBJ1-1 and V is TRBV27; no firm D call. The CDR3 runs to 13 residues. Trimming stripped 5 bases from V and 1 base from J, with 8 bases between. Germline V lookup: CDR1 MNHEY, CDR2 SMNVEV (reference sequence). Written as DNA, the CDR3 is TGTGCCAGCAGTCTAGGAGCGAACACTGAAGCTTTCTTT. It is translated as CASSLGANTEAFF.

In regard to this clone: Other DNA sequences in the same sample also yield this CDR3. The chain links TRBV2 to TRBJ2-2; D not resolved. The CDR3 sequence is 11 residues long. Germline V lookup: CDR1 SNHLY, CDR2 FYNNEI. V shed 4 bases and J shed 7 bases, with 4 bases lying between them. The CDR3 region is CASSGGGELFF. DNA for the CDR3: TGTGCCAGCAGTGGAGGCGGGGAGCTGTTTTTT.

CDR3 sequence: CASRGDRNYGYTF. CDR3 nucleotides: TGTGCCAGCAGAGGTGACAGGAACTATGGCTACACCTTC. The rearrangement joins TRBV2 to TRBJ1-2; tentatively, D is TRBD1 (6 bases). The germline gives CDR1 SNHLY, CDR2 FYNNEI. Trimming cost V 6 bases and J 2 bases, with 10 bases left between them. CDR3 length equals 13 residues. The whole variable domain, remainder taken from reference TRBV2 and TRBJ1-2, is EPEVTQTPSHQVTQMGQEVILRCVPISNHLYFYWYRQILGQKVEFLVSFYNNEISEKSEIFDDQFSVERPDGSNFTLKIRSTKLEDSAMYFCASRGDRNYGYTFGSGTRLTVV.

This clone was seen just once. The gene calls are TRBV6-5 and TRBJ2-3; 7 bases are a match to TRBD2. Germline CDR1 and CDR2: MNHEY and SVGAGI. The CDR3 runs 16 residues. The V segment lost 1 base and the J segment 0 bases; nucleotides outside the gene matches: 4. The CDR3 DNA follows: TGTGCCAGCAGTTACTTTGGGAGGGGAAGCACAGATACGCAGTATTTT. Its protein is CASSYFGRGSTDTQYF.

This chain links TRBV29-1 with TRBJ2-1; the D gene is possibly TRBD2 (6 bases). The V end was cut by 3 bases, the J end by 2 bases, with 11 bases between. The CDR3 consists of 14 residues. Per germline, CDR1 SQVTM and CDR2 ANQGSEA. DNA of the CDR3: TGCAGCGTTGAGTTGGGCGGGGCCTACAATGAGCAGTTCTTC. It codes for CSVELGGAYNEQFF.

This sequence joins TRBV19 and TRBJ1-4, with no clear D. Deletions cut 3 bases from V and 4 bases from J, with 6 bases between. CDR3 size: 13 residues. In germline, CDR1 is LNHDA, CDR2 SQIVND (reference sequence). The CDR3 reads CASSIRVNEKLFF. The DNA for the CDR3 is TGTGCCAGTAGTATTAGAGTTAATGAAAAACTGTTTTTT.

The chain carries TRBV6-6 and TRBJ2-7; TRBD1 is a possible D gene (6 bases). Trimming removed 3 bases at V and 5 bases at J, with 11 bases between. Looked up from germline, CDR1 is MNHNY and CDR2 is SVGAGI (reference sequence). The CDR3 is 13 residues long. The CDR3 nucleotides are TGTGCCAGCAGTTATACAGGGATCAACGAGCAGTACTTC. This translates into CASSYTGINEQYF.

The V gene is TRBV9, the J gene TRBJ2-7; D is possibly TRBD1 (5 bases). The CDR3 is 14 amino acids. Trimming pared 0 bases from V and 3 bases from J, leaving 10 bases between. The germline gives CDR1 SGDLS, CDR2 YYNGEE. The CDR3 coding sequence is TGTGCCAGCAGCGTAGCTTGGCAGGGCTACGAGCAGTACTTC. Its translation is CASSVAWQGYEQYF.

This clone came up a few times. The CDR3, as DNA: TGTGCCTGGAGTGTACGCGACAGGGCCTATGGCTACACCTTC. It yields the protein CAWSVRDRAYGYTF. This chain connects TRBV30 to TRBJ1-2; 7 bases line up with TRBD1. This CDR3 has 14 residues. V shed 0 bases and J 4 bases; nucleotides not matched to a gene: 5. CDR1 and CDR2 (germline): GTSNPN, SVGIG (reference sequence).

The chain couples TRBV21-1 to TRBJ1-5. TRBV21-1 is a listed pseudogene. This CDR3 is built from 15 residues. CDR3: CASSTRSPRNQPQHF. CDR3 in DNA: TGTGCCAGCAGCACTAGAAGTCCCCGAAATCAGCCCCAGCATTTT.

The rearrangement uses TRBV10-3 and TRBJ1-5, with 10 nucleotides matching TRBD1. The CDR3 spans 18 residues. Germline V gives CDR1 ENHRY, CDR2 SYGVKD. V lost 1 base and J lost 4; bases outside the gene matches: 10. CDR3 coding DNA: TGTGCCATCAGTGAGTTGAAAACCGGGACAGGGGTTAATCAGCCCCAGCATTTT. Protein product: CAISELKTGTGVNQPQHF.

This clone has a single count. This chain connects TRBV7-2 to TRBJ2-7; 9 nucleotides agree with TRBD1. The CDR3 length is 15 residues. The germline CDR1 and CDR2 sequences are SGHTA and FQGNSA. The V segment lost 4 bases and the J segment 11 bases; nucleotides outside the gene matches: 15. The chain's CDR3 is CASSYGSGTGTLKYF. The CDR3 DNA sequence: TGTGCCAGCAGCTACGGGAGCGGGACAGGGACTCTAAAGTACTTC.

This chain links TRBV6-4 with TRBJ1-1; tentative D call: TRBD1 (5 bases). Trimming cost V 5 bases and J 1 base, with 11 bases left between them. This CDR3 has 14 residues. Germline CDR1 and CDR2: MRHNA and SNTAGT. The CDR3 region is CASSKGTGNTEAFF. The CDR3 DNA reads TGTGCCAGCAGTAAAGGAACAGGGAACACTGAAGCTTTCTTT.

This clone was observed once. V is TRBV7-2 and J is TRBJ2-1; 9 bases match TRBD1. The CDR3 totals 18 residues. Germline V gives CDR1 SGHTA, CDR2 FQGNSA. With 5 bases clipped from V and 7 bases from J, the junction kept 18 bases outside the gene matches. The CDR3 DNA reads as TGTGCCAGCAGCCGATCCGGGACAGGGCCCGGAGGTTGGAATGAGCAGTTCTTC. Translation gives CASSRSGTGPGGWNEQFF.

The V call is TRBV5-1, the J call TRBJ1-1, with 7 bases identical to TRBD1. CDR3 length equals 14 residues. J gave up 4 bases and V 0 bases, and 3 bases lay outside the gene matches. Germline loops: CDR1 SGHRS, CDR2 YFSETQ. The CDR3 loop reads CASSLGQGVTEAFF. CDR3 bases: TGCGCCAGCAGCTTGGGTCAGGGGGTCACTGAAGCTTTCTTT.

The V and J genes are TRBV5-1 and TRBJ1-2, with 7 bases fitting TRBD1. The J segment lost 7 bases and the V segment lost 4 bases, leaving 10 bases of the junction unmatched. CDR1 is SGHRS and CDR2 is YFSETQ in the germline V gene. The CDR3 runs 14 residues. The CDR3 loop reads CASSPGQSGGGYTF. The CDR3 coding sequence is TGCGCCAGCAGCCCCGGGCAGTCAGGGGGTGGCTACACCTTC.

CDR3 bases: TGCAGCGGGGCGGGGACTGAAGCTTTCTTT. It codes for CSGAGTEAFF. The rearrangement links TRBV29-1 to TRBJ1-1; D gene unclear. Between the trimmed V and J ends, which lost 7 bases and 5 bases, there was a span of 8 bases. CDR3 length: 10 residues. The V gene's germline CDR1 is SQVTM and CDR2 ANQGSEA.

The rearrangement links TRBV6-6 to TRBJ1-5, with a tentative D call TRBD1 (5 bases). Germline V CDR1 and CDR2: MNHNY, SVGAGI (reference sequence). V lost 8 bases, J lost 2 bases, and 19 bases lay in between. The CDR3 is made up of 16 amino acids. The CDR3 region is CASRPTALGGNQPQHF. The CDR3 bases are TGTGCCAGCCGACCGACAGCCCTAGGCGGCAATCAGCCCCAGCATTTT.

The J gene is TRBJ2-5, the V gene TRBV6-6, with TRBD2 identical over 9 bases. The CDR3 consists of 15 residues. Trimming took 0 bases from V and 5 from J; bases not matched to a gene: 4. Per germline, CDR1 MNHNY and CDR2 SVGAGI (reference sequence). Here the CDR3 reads CASSYSGLAGETQYF. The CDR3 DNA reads TGTGCCAGCAGTTACTCCGGGCTAGCGGGGGAGACCCAGTACTTC.

The DNA for the CDR3 is TGTGCCAGCAGCTTAACGGTCTCGAACACCGGGGAGCTGTTTTTT. The encoded protein is CASSLTVSNTGELFF. This sequence joins TRBV7-7 and TRBJ2-2, with D hard to call. The CDR3 is made up of 15 amino acids. Trimming removed 2 bases from V and 0 bases from J, with 7 bases in between. CDR1 and CDR2 (germline): SSHAT, FNYEAQ (reference sequence).